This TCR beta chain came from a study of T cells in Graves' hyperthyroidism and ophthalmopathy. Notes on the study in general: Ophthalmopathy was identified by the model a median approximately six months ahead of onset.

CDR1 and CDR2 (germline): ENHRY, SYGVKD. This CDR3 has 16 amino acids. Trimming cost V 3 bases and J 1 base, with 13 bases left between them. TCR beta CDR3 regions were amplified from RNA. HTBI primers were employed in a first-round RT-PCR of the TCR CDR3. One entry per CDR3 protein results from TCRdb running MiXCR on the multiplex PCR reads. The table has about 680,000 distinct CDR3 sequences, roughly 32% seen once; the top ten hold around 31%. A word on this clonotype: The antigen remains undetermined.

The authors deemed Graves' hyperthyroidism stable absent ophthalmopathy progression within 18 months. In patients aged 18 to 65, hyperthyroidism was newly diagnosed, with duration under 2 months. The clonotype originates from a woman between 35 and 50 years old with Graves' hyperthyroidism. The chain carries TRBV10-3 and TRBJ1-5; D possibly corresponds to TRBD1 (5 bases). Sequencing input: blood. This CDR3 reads CAISDGTPASNQPQHF. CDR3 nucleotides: TGTGCCATCAGTGATGGGACTCCGGCGAGCAATCAGCCCCAGCATTTT.